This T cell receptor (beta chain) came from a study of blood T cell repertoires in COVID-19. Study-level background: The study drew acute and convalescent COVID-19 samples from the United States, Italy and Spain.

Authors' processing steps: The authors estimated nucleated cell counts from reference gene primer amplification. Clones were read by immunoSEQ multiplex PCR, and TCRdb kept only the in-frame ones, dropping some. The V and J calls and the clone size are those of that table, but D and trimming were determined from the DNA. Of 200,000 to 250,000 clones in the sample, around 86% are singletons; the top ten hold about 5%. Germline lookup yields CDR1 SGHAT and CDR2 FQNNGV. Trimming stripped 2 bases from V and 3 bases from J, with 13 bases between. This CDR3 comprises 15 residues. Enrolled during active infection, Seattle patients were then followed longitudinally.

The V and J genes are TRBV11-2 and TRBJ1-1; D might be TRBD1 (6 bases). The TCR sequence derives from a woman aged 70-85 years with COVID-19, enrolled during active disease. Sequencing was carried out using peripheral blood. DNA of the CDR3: TGTGCCAGCAGCTTAAGTTCCCACAGGGACACTGAAGCTTTCTTT. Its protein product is CASSLSSHRDTEAFF.